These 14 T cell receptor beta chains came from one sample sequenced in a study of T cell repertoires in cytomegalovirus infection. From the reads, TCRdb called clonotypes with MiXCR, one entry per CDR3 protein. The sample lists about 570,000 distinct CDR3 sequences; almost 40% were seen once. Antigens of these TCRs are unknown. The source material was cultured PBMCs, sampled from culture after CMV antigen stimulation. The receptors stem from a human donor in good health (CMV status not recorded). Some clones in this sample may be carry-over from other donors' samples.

Written as DNA, the CDR3 is TGTGCCAGCAGCACAGGACCCCAGGTCGAGCAGTACTTC. Protein: CASSTGPQVEQYF. The chain carries TRBV7-6 and TRBJ2-7; tentatively, D is TRBD1 (5 bases). The V gene's germline CDR1 is SGHVS and CDR2 FNYEAQ. The ends were cut back, 5 bases at V and 6 bases at J, with 14 bases in the middle. The CDR3 contains 13 residues.

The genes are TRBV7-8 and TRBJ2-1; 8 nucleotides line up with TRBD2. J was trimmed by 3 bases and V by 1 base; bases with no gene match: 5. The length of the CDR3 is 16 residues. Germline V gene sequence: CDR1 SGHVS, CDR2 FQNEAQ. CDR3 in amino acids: CASSLVRTSFYNEQFF. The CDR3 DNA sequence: TGTGCCAGCAGCTTAGTTCGGACTAGCTTCTACAATGAGCAGTTCTTC.

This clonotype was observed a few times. This CDR3 is CASSVPGLGDSGANVLTF. The DNA for the CDR3 is TGTGCCAGCAGCGTACCGGGACTAGGGGACTCTGGGGCCAACGTCCTGACTTTC. The chain combines TRBV11-2 with TRBJ2-6, with 8 bases identical to TRBD2. CDR1 and CDR2 (germline): SGHAT, FQNNGV. V dropped 5 bases and J dropped 0; count of bases not matched to a gene: 9. The CDR3 is made up of 18 amino acids.

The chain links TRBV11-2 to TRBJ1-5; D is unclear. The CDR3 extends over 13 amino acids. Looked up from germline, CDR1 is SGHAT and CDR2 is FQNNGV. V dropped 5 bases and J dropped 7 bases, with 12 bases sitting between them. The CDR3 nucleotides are TGTGCCAGCAGCCCGGATCCGGGGCAGCCCCAGCATTTT. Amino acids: CASSPDPGQPQHF.

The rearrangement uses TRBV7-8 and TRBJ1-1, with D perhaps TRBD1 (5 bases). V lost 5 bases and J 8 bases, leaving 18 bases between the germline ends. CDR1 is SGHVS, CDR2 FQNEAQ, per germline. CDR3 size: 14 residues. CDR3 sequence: CASSQQGRGWEAFF. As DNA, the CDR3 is TGTGCCAGCAGCCAGCAGGGCCGCGGTTGGGAAGCTTTCTTT.

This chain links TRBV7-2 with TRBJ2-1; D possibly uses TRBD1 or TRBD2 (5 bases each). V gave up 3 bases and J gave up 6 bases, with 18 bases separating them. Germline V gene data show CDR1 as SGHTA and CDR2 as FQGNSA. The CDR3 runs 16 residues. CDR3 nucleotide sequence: TGTGCCAGCAGCTTTACCTCCAGACAGAGGGGCAATGAGCAGTTCTTC. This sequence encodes CASSFTSRQRGNEQFF.

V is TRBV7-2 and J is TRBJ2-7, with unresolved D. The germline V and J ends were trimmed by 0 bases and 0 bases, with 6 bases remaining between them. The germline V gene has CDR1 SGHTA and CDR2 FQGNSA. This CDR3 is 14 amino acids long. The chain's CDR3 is CASSLAYNSYEQYF. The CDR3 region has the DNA TGTGCCAGCAGCTTAGCCTATAACTCCTACGAGCAGTACTTC.

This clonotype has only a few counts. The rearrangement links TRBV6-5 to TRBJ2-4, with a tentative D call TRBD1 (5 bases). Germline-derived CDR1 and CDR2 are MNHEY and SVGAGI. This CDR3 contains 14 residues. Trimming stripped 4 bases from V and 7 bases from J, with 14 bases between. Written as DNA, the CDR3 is TGTGCCAGCAGTTGGACACAGTCGGCGAACATTCAGTACTTC. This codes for CASSWTQSANIQYF.

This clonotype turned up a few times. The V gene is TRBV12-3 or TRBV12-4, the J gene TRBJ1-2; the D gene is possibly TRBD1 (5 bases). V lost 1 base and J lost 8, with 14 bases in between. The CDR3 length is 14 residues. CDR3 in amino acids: CASSLGEGKGGYTF. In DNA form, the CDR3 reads TGTGCCAGCAGTTTAGGGGAGGGGAAAGGGGGCTACACCTTC.

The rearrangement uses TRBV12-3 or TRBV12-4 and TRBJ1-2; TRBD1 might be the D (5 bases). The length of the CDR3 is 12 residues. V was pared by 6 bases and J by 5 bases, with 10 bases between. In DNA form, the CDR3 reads TGTGCCAGCAGCCCGGGGGAGTATGGCTACACCTTC. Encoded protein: CASSPGEYGYTF.

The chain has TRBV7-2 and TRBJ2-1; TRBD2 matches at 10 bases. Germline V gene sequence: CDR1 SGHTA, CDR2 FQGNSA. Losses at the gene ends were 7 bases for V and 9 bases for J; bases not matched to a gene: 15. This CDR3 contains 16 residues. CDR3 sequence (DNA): TGTGCCAGCACCCTACCCGGGACTAGCGCTAGGGGTGAGCAGTTCTTC. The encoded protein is CASTLPGTSARGEQFF.

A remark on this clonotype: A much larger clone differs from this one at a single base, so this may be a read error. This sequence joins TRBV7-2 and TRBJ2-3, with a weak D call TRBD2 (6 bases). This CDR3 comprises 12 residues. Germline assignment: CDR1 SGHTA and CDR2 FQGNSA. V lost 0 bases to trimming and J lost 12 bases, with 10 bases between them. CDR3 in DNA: TGTACCAGCAGCTTAGCGGGAGGCCCTCAGTATTTT. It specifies CTSSLAGGPQYF.

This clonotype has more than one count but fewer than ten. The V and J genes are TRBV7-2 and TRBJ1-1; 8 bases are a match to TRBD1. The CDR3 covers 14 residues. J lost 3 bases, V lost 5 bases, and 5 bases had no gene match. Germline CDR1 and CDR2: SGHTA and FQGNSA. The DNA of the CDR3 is TGTGCCAGCAGCACCCAGACAGGGGACACTGAAGCTTTCTTT. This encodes CASSTQTGDTEAFF.

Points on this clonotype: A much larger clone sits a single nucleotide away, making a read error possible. DNA for the CDR3: TGTGCCAGCAGTTTCCGGGGGGTAACTACGGAGGGAAGCAACATTCAGTACTTC. Its translation is CASSFRGVTTEGSNIQYF. J is TRBJ2-4 and V is TRBV7-8, with 7 bases lining up with TRBD2. There are 18 residues in the CDR3. V lost 6 bases and J lost 7; bases outside the gene matches: 21. Germline V lookup: CDR1 SGHVS, CDR2 FQNEAQ.